This T cell receptor (beta chain) derives from a study of blood T cell repertoires in COVID-19. Looking at the study overall: Sites in the United States, Italy and Spain provided acute and convalescent COVID-19 samples.

This CDR3 comprises 15 residues. V was shortened by 0 bases and J by 1 base, with 7 bases between the two germline ends. Germline V CDR1 and CDR2: MNHEY, SVGAGI. Assay: immunoSEQ multiplex PCR; the TCRdb copy retains only in-frame clones and omits some. The profile covers about 90,000 clones, with about 80% appearing a single time and around 7% taken by the ten largest. This chain links TRBV6-5 with TRBJ1-3; unclear D gene. Sample: peripheral blood. The source is a man between 65 and 80 years old with acute or convalescent COVID-19. CDR3 sequence (DNA): TGTGCCAGCAGTTACTCGGCAGGTTCTGGAAACACCATATATTTT. It translates to CASSYSAGSGNTIYF.